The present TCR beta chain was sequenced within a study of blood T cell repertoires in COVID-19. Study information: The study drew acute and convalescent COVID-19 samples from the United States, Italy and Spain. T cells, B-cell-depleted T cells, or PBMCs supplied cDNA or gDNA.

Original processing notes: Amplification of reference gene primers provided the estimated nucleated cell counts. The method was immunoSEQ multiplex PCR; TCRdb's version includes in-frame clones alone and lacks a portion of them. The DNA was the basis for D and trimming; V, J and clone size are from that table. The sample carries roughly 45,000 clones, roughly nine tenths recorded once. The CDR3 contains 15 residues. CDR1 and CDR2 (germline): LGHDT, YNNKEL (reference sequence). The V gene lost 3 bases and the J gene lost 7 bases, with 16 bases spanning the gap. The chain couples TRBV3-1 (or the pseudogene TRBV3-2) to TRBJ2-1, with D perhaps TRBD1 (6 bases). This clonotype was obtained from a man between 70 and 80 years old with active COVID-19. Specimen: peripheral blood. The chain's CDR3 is CASSHQGPGVNEQFF. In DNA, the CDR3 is TGTGCCAGCAGCCATCAGGGGCCCGGGGTGAATGAGCAGTTCTTC.